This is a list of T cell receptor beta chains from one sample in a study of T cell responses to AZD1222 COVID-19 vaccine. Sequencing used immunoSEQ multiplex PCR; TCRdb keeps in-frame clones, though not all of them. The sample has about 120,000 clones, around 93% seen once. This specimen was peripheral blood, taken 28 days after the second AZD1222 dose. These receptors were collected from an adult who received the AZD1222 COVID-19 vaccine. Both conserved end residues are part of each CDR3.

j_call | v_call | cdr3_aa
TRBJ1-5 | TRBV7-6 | CASSLVNWTGMVDNQPQHF
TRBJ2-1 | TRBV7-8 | CASSLAFTGGSNNEQFF
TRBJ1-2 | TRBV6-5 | CASRRNYGYTF
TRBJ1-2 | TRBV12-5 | CASGAQVGTYGYTF
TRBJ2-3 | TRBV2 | CASSDNSGRAVADTQYF
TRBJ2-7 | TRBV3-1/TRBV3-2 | CASSQESRGYRSYEQYF
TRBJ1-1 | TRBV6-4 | CASSEFSGITEAFF
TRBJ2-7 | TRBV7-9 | CASSPGTVKGEQYF
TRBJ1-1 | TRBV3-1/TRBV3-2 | CASSPGTAFNTEAFF
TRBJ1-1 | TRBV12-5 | CASGLVLSLRQLNTEAFF
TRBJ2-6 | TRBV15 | CATSKGTGANVLTF
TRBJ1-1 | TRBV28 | CASSLGVNTEAFF
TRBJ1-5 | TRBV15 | CATSPTLSNQPQHF
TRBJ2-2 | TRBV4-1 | CASRTDRNTGELFF
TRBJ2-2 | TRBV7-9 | CASSSLERPSINTGELFF
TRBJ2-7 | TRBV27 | CASSLYPNYEQYF
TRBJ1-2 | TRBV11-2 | CASSLGSGYGYTF
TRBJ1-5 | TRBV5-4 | CASSLGGGLQPQHF
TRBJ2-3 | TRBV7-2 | CASSPNWDRMDTQYF
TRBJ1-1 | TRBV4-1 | CASSLHDGFIQGVTEAFF
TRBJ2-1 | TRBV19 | CASTPGGFNEQFF
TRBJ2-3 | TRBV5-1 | CASSLTTDTQYF
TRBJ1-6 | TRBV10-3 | CAITGPTENSPLHF
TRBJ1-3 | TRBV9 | CASSGRNSGNTIYF
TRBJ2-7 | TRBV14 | CASSQDSWTSIHEQYF
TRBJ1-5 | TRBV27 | CASSPDRVNQPQHF
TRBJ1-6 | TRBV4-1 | CASSQAAHRTYNSPLHF
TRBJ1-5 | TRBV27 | CASALGPVNQPQHF
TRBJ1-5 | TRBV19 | CAAAVVINQPQHF
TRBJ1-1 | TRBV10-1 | CASSIQRNTEAFF